The entry below gives a single T cell receptor (beta chain) sequence along with its context. Its antigen is unidentified. A read error is likely, as this CDR3 ends without the conserved phenylalanine or tryptophan. Germline assignment: CDR1 SQVTM and CDR2 ANQGSEA. The CDR3 has 17 residues. Trimming stripped 6 bases from V and 0 bases from J, with 22 bases between. These data come from a study of post-analysis software for immune sequencing data. Study as a whole: The disease courses covered relapsing-remitting, secondary progressive and progressive-relapsing multiple sclerosis.

The library was made from cDNA and included unique molecular identifiers. It was from roughly 1.1 to 9.2 million T cells that approximately 500,000 cDNA molecules came. MiXCR, run by TCRdb on the PCR reads, gives a single entry per CDR3 protein. Here the sample spans 450,000 to 700,000 distinct CDR3 sequences, 44% being singletons. Regarding the study as a whole: Comparison of patients with controls showed five TRBV segments more frequent in patients, TRBV5-6, TRBV5-1 and TRBV20-1 among them. In multiple sclerosis, normalized Chao1 diversity was significantly below that of controls. Strong same-batch co-clustering of samples appeared with F measure clustering.

J is TRBJ2-3 and V is TRBV29-1; D perhaps matches TRBD2 (5 bases). Sample: blood. This sequence originates from a girl aged 5-17 years with multiple sclerosis. CDR3 protein: CSVLGLVLSSSTDTQYV. The CDR3, as DNA: TGCAGCGTCCTCGGACTTGTTTTGTCTTCTAGCACAGATACGCAGTATGTT.